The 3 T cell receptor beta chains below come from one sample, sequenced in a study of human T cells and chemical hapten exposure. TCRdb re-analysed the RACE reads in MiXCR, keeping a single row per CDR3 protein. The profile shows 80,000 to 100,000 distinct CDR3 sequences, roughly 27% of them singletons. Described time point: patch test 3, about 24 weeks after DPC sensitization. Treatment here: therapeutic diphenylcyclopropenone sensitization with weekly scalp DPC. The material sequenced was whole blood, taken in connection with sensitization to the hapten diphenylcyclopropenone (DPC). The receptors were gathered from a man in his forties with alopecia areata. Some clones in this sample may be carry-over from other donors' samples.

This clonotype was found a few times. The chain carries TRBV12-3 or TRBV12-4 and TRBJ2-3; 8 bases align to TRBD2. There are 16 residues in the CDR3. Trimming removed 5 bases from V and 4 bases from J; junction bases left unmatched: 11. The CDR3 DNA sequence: TGTGCCAGCAGTAATCCCGAGGCGGGAGGCCCAGATACGCAGTATTTT. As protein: CASSNPEAGGPDTQYF.

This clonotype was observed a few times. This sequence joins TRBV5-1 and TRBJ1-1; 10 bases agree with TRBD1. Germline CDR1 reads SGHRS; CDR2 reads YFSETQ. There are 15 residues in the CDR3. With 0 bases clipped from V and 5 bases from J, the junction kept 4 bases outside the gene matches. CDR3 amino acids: CASSLVTGGVTEAFF. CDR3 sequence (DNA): TGCGCCAGCAGCTTGGTGACAGGGGGCGTGACTGAAGCTTTCTTT.

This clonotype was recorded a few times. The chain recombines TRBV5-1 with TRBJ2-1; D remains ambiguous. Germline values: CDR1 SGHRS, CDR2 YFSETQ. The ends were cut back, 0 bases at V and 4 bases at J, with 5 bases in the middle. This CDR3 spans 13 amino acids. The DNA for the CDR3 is TGCGCCAGCAGCTTGGTTAGATACAATGAGCAGTTCTTC. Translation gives CASSLVRYNEQFF.